This T cell receptor (beta chain) was obtained from a study of CD8 T cells in ankylosing spondylitis. Points from the study as a whole: Several highly homologous variants formed a TCR beta motif that appeared characteristic of ankylosing spondylitis blood.

Germline values: CDR1 SQVTM, CDR2 ANQGSEA. The CDR3 extends over 13 amino acids. V dropped 7 bases and J dropped 0 bases, with 12 bases sitting between them. This clonotype was detected a few times. Its specificity is unknown. TCRdb called the 5' RACE reads again in MiXCR, with one record for every CDR3 protein. The table records over 400,000 distinct CDR3 sequences, about 24% of them present only once. The specimen was blood, either unsorted or a sorted T cell fraction (not recorded which). The clonotype was recovered from a male donor with ankylosing spondylitis. V is TRBV29-1 and J is TRBJ1-1; tentatively, D is TRBD1 (5 bases). Written as DNA, the CDR3 is TGCAGCGGTTGGTCAGGGATGAACACTGAAGCTTTCTTT. Its translation: CSGWSGMNTEAFF.